Listed below are T cell receptor beta chains from one sample, sequenced in a study of immune heterogeneity within non-small cell lung tumors. TCRdb fed the multiplex PCR reads into MiXCR, producing one record per CDR3 protein. Of 21,000 or so distinct CDR3 sequences in the sample, about 30% were seen once. Sequenced: lung tumor tissue. The origin of the receptors is a man aged 35-49 years with non-small cell lung cancer. Both conserved end residues are trimmed from each CDR3. The order of the fields is CDR3 protein, J gene, V gene, D gene. D genes are given only for firm matches.

cdr3_aa: ASLSHTGLAPYGSYNEQF
j_call: TRBJ2-1
v_call: TRBV6-7
d_call: TRBD2

cdr3_aa: ASSTGTGSSNSPLQ
j_call: TRBJ1-6
v_call: TRBV7-9
d_call: TRBD1

cdr3_aa: ASSLTTGAGETQY
j_call: TRBJ2-5
v_call: TRBV5-1
d_call: TRBD1

cdr3_aa: ASRHVIAGVEQY
j_call: TRBJ2-7
v_call: TRBV5-8
d_call: TRBD2

cdr3_aa: SARWSSGSAYEQY
j_call: TRBJ2-7
v_call: TRBV20-1
d_call: TRBD2

cdr3_aa: SAREGGRYNSPLH
j_call: TRBJ1-6
v_call: TRBV20-1
d_call: NA

cdr3_aa: ASSGGAEGEQY
j_call: TRBJ2-7
v_call: TRBV9
d_call: NA

cdr3_aa: ASSGTGAEQY
j_call: TRBJ2-7
v_call: TRBV18
d_call: TRBD1

cdr3_aa: ASSLQTLAEAF
j_call: TRBJ1-1
v_call: TRBV11-2
d_call: NA

cdr3_aa: SAPTPGLPETQY
j_call: TRBJ2-5
v_call: TRBV20-1
d_call: NA

cdr3_aa: ASTFGYGLAGTYEQY
j_call: TRBJ2-7
v_call: TRBV11-1
d_call: TRBD2

cdr3_aa: AWSVQVSYGYT
j_call: TRBJ1-2
v_call: TRBV30
d_call: NA

cdr3_aa: ASSYSNNQPQH
j_call: TRBJ1-5
v_call: TRBV6-6
d_call: NA

cdr3_aa: ASSQRGDYEQY
j_call: TRBJ2-7
v_call: TRBV6-2/TRBV6-3
d_call: NA

cdr3_aa: VTNRVQETQY
j_call: TRBJ2-5
v_call: TRBV2
d_call: NA

cdr3_aa: ASSRGKAAILYGYT
j_call: TRBJ1-2
v_call: TRBV4-1
d_call: NA

cdr3_aa: ASTEGHIDEQY
j_call: TRBJ2-7
v_call: TRBV5-1
d_call: NA

cdr3_aa: ANTKPDGNTEAF
j_call: TRBJ1-1
v_call: TRBV6-1
d_call: NA

cdr3_aa: AIGRTDTQY
j_call: TRBJ2-3
v_call: TRBV10-3
d_call: NA

cdr3_aa: ASSRVRAGNTEAF
j_call: TRBJ1-1
v_call: TRBV10-2
d_call: NA

cdr3_aa: ASSSWIEQETQY
j_call: TRBJ2-5
v_call: TRBV7-9
d_call: NA

cdr3_aa: ASSESGTGHTEAF
j_call: TRBJ1-1
v_call: TRBV10-1
d_call: NA

cdr3_aa: ATSRDGREQF
j_call: TRBJ2-1
v_call: TRBV15
d_call: NA

cdr3_aa: SAKEVYSNQPQH
j_call: TRBJ1-5
v_call: TRBV20-1
d_call: NA

cdr3_aa: ASSSPGFPSPYEQY
j_call: TRBJ2-7
v_call: TRBV6-2/TRBV6-3
d_call: NA

cdr3_aa: ASSGGTVWDTQY
j_call: TRBJ2-3
v_call: TRBV2
d_call: NA

cdr3_aa: ATSREWTSGTGSYNEQF
j_call: TRBJ2-1
v_call: TRBV15
d_call: TRBD2

cdr3_aa: ATSGALAGVVWETQY
j_call: TRBJ2-5
v_call: TRBV6-1
d_call: TRBD2

cdr3_aa: ATTKSGELF
j_call: TRBJ2-2
v_call: TRBV15
d_call: NA

cdr3_aa: ASSSRGKPYEQY
j_call: TRBJ2-7
v_call: TRBV12-3/TRBV12-4
d_call: NA

cdr3_aa: ASSLEGGDQPQH
j_call: TRBJ1-5
v_call: TRBV5-1
d_call: NA

cdr3_aa: SARGGSANTGELF
j_call: TRBJ2-2
v_call: TRBV20-1
d_call: TRBD2

cdr3_aa: ASSVKTDDTEAF
j_call: TRBJ1-1
v_call: TRBV9
d_call: NA

cdr3_aa: ASSYGQNNQPQH
j_call: TRBJ1-5
v_call: TRBV6-6
d_call: NA

cdr3_aa: AWDLRGGGTDTQY
j_call: TRBJ2-3
v_call: TRBV30
d_call: TRBD2

cdr3_aa: ATRAAGTSNTEAF
j_call: TRBJ1-1
v_call: TRBV27
d_call: NA

cdr3_aa: SSSPRTWANQPQH
j_call: TRBJ1-5
v_call: TRBV28
d_call: NA

cdr3_aa: ASSQDFGGSYEQY
j_call: TRBJ2-7
v_call: TRBV3-1
d_call: TRBD2

cdr3_aa: AWSALETQY
j_call: TRBJ2-5
v_call: TRBV30
d_call: NA

cdr3_aa: ASGPPTGVDEQY
j_call: TRBJ2-7
v_call: TRBV12-5
d_call: TRBD1

cdr3_aa: ASSPEIIGGHTGELF
j_call: TRBJ2-2
v_call: TRBV5-8
d_call: NA

cdr3_aa: SARDRTATLFSSTGYT
j_call: TRBJ1-2
v_call: TRBV20-1
d_call: NA

cdr3_aa: ASSIGGGRFPEKLF
j_call: TRBJ1-4
v_call: TRBV19
d_call: NA

cdr3_aa: ASSQEPAGVAEQY
j_call: TRBJ2-7
v_call: TRBV4-1
d_call: TRBD2

cdr3_aa: ASSPTGSSNQPQH
j_call: TRBJ1-5
v_call: TRBV19
d_call: TRBD1

cdr3_aa: ASSTGPPGSEAF
j_call: TRBJ1-1
v_call: TRBV19
d_call: NA

cdr3_aa: AISDPGTGIYEQY
j_call: TRBJ2-7
v_call: TRBV10-3
d_call: TRBD1

cdr3_aa: ASSLWRGAAKNIQY
j_call: TRBJ2-4
v_call: TRBV13
d_call: TRBD2